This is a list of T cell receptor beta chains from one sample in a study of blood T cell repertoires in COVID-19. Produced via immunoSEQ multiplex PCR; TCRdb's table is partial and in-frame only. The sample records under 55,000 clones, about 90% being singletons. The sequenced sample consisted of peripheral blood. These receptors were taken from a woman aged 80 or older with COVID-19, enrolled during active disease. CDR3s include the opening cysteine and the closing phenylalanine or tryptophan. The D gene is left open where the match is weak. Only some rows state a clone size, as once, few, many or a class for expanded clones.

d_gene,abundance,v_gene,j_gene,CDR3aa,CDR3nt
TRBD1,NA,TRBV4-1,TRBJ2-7,CASGSGQGADEQYF,TGCGCCAGCGGATCGGGACAGGGGGCGGACGAGCAGTACTTC
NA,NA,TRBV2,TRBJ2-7,CASFLTDRDTYEQYF,TGTGCCAGCTTCCTAACAGATCGGGACACCTACGAGCAGTACTTC
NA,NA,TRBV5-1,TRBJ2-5,CASTQPGTQETQYF,TGCGCCAGCACCCAACCCGGGACACAAGAGACCCAGTACTTC
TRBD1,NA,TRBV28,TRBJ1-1,CASSLRQGAEAFF,TGTGCCAGCAGTTTAAGACAGGGGGCTGAAGCTTTCTTT
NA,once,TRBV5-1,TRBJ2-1,CASSPTAGQGNGYNEQFF,TGCGCCAGCAGTCCCACGGCCGGCCAGGGGAACGGGTACAATGAGCAGTTCTTC
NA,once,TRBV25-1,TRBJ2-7,CASSFGRDYEQYF,TGTGCCAGCAGCTTCGGCAGGGACTACGAGCAGTACTTC
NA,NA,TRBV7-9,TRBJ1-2,CASSPTGHYGYTF,TGTGCCAGCAGCCCTACAGGCCACTATGGCTACACCTTC
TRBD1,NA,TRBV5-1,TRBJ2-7,CASSPGTGGEAKQYF,TGCGCCAGCAGCCCAGGGACAGGGGGCGAGGCGAAGCAGTACTTC
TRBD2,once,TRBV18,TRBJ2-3,CASSPPGLAGVRADTQYF,TGTGCCAGCTCACCCCCGGGACTAGCGGGAGTGAGGGCAGATACGCAGTATTTT
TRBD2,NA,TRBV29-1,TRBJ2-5,CSVGSRLAGGPETQYF,TGCAGCGTTGGATCAAGACTAGCGGGAGGGCCAGAGACCCAGTACTTC
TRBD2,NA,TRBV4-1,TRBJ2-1,CASSQRISGRNYNEQFF,TGCGCCAGCAGCCAAAGAATAAGCGGGAGGAACTACAATGAGCAGTTCTTC
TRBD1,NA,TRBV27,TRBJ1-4,CASSSRTGNEKLFF,TGTGCCAGCAGTTCCAGGACAGGGAACGAAAAACTGTTTTTT
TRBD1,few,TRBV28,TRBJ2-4,CASRAGTGGENIQYF,TGTGCCAGCAGAGCCGGGACAGGGGGCGAAAACATTCAGTACTTC
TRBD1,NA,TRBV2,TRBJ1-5,CASSLGQRGNQPQHF,TGTGCCAGCAGTTTGGGACAGCGGGGCAATCAGCCCCAGCATTTT
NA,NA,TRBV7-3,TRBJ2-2,CASSSGQTGELFF,TGTGCCAGCAGCTCCGGACAGACCGGGGAGCTGTTTTTT
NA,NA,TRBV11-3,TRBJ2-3,CASSLGPLGGTQYF,TGTGCCAGCAGCTTAGGCCCTTTAGGCGGTACGCAGTATTTT
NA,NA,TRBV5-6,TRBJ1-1,CASSLLGRTDTEAFF,TGTGCCAGCAGCTTGTTGGGGAGAACAGACACTGAAGCTTTCTTT
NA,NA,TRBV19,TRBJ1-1,CASTTGRLNTEAFF,TGTGCCAGTACGACAGGCAGATTGAACACTGAAGCTTTCTTT
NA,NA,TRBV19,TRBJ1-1,CASSIGLAEAFF,TGTGCCAGTAGTATAGGTCTGGCCGAAGCTTTCTTT
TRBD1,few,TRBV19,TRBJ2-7,CASSIGTGLYEQYF,TGTGCCAGTAGTATAGGGACAGGATTATACGAGCAGTACTTC
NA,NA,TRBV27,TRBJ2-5,CASRSSGNQETQYF,TGTGCCAGCAGATCCTCAGGGAACCAAGAGACCCAGTACTTC
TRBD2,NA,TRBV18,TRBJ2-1,CASSPSAGGHYNEQFF,TGTGCCAGCTCACCAAGCGCGGGAGGCCACTACAATGAGCAGTTCTTC
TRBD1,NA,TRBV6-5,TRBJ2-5,CASRGDRGTETQYF,TGTGCCAGCAGGGGGGACAGGGGGACGGAGACCCAGTACTTC
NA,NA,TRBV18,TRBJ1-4,CASSPDRVEEKLFF,TGTGCCAGCTCACCAGATCGGGTGGAGGAAAAACTGTTTTTT
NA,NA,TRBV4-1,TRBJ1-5,CASSPEGGQPQHF,TGCGCCAGCAGCCCCGAGGGAGGTCAGCCCCAGCATTTT
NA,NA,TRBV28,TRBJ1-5,CAISPPRGNQPQHF,TGTGCCATCTCCCCACCGCGGGGGAATCAGCCCCAGCATTTT
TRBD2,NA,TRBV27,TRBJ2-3,CASSQTLRGGGTDTQYF,TGTGCCAGCAGTCAAACCCTCCGGGGGGGCGGCACAGATACGCAGTATTTT
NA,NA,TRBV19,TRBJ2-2,CASSIPGQLTGELFF,TGTGCCAGTAGTATTCCGGGACAATTGACCGGGGAGCTGTTTTTT
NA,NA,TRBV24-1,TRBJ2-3,CATSDSGVQVADTQYF,TGTGCCACCAGTGATTCGGGGGTCCAGGTCGCAGATACGCAGTATTTT
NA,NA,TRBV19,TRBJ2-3,CASSPRGSTDTQYF,TGTGCCAGTAGTCCTAGGGGAAGCACAGATACGCAGTATTTT
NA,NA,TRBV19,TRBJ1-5,CASSIRGGYAQPQHF,TGTGCCAGTAGTATAAGAGGGGGTTATGCTCAGCCCCAGCATTTT
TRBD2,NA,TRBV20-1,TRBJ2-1,CSARGGGEQFF,TGCAGTGCTCGTGGGGGGGGTGAGCAGTTCTTC
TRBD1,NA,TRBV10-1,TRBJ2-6,CASRVDREDSGANVLTF,TGCGCCAGCAGAGTGGACAGGGAAGACTCTGGGGCCAACGTCCTGACTTTC
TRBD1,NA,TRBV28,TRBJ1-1,CASKNRGPSTEAFF,TGTGCCAGCAAAAACAGGGGGCCGAGCACTGAAGCTTTCTTT
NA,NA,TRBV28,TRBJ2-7,CASSRLSSYEQYF,TGTGCCAGCAGTCGGTTGAGCTCCTACGAGCAGTACTTC
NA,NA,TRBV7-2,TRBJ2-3,CASSLGGRTDTQYF,TGTGCCAGCAGCTTGGGGGGACGCACAGATACGCAGTATTTT
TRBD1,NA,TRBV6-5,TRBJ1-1,CASRPDRGSYTEAFF,TGTGCCAGCAGACCGGACAGGGGGAGTTACACTGAAGCTTTCTTT
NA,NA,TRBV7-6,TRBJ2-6,CASSGKRTENSGANVLTF,TGTGCCAGCAGCGGAAAAAGGACAGAGAACTCTGGGGCCAACGTCCTGACTTTC
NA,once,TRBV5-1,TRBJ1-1,CASSLVSSATEAFF,TGCGCCAGCAGCTTAGTCTCTAGCGCGACTGAAGCTTTCTTT
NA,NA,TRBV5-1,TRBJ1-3,CASSKIVGTSYSGNTIYF,TGCGCCAGCAGCAAGATCGTGGGCACTTCGTACTCTGGAAACACCATATATTTT
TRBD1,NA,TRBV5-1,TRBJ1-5,CASSSQGGNQPQHF,TGCGCCAGCAGCTCCCAGGGGGGCAATCAGCCCCAGCATTTT
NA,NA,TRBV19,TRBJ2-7,CASSMGQIASEQYF,TGTGCCAGTAGTATGGGGCAGATCGCCTCCGAGCAGTACTTC
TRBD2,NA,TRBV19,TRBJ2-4,CASSTGTSGAIAKNIQYF,TGTGCCAGTAGTACCGGGACTAGCGGGGCGATAGCCAAAAACATTCAGTACTTC
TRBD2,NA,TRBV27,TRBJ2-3,CASRRASGGTDTQYF,TGTGCCAGCAGAAGGGCTAGCGGGGGCACAGATACGCAGTATTTT
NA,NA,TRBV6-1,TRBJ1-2,CATPVKPGTNYGYTF,TGTGCCACCCCAGTTAAGCCAGGGACTAACTATGGCTACACCTTC
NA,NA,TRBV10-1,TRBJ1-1,CASSAGPETRAFF,TGCGCCAGCAGTGCGGGACCGGAGACTAGAGCTTTCTTT
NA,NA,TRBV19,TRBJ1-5,CASRPPGGDQPQHF,TGTGCCAGTAGGCCCCCGGGGGGAGATCAGCCCCAGCATTTT
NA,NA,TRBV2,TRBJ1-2,CASSEARGQLDF,TGTGCCAGCAGTGAAGCACGAGGACAGCTGGACTTC